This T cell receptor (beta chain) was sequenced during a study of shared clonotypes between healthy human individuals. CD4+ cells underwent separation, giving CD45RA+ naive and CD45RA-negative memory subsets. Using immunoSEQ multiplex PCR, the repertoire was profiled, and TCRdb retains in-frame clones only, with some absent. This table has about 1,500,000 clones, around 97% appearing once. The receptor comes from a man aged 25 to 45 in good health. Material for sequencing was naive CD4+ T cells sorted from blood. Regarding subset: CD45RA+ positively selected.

The CDR3 protein is CASSLAGRGPQETQYF. The CDR3 region has the DNA TGTGCCAGCAGCTTAGCGGGGCGGGGGCCACAAGAGACCCAGTACTTC. V gene TRBV7-2 combines with J gene TRBJ2-5; D possibly corresponds to TRBD2 (7 bases). Per the germline V gene, CDR1 is SGHTA and CDR2 is FQGNSA. The V end lost 0 bases, the J end lost 2 bases, and 13 bases lay between the germline ends. CDR3 size: 16 residues.